Reported below is one TCR beta chain. Its matching antigen is unknown. Sequencing used immunoSEQ multiplex PCR; TCRdb keeps in-frame clones, though not all of them. The repertoire holds 75,000 to 100,000 clones, with 86% as singletons. Germline CDR1 is KGHSH and CDR2 is LQKENI. V was pared by 6 bases and J by 7 bases, with 13 bases between. The CDR3 contains 12 residues. This specimen belongs to a study of OX40 agonist ivuxolimab in advanced cancers. General study results and limits: Clones of CD4+ and CD8+ blood T cells grew by week 6 at doses of 0.1 to 3.0 mg/kg.

Autoimmune disease history or systemic immunosuppression disqualified patients. Researchers took blood at baseline, on cycle 4 day 1, and on cycle 7 day 1. This TCR was sampled from an adult with an advanced solid tumor such as melanoma, head and neck, liver or kidney cancer. J is TRBJ2-7 and V is TRBV18; maybe TRBD1 (5 bases). The sequences come from CD4+ or CD8+ T cells sorted from blood, collected in a trial of the OX40 agonist ivuxolimab. CDR3: CASSPRALEQYF. The CDR3 coding sequence is TGTGCCAGCTCCCCCAGGGCCTTGGAGCAGTACTTC.